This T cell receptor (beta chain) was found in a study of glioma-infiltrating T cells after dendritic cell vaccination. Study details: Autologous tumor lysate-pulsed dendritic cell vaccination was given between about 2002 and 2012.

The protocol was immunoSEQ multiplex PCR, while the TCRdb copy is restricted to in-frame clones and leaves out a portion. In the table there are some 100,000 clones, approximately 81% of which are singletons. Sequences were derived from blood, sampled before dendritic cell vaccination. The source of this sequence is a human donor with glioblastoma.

The CDR3 protein is CASSLAGRVSGELFF. CDR3 nucleotide sequence: TGTGCCAGCAGCTTAGCAGGCAGGGTTTCCGGGGAGCTGTTTTTT. The V and J genes are TRBV7-2 and TRBJ2-2; tentative D call: TRBD1 (5 bases). Germline-derived CDR1 and CDR2 are SGHTA and FQGNSA. This CDR3 has 15 residues. Trimming shortened V by 0 bases and J by 6 bases, and 11 bases separated the two germline ends.